This entry lists 30 T cell receptor beta chains sequenced from one sample in a study of persistence of HIV-infected CD4 T cells. Cells were stimulated with overlapping HIV-1 Gag 15-mer peptides. CD40L-negative CD69-negative CD45RO-high memory CD4+ T cells were sorted as populations depleted of antigen-responding cells. Their antigen targets remain unknown. The immunoSEQ assay was version 4, run in survey mode. Sequenced by immunoSEQ multiplex PCR; TCRdb stores in-frame clones only, minus some. The sample carries approximately 32,000 clones, roughly 82% recorded once. Sequencing was performed on CD4+ T cells sorted from PBMCs after approximately 20-hour stimulation, taken from a patient who received antiretroviral therapy. The source of these receptors is an adult woman with HIV who was CMV-seropositive.

This clone has just one count. The gene calls are TRBV24-1 and TRBJ1-2; unclear D gene. Germline V gene sequence: CDR1 KGHDR, CDR2 SFDVKD. The CDR3 covers 14 residues. Trimming left V 3 bases short and J 1 base short, with 8 bases between. In DNA, the CDR3 is TGTGCCACCAGTGATCGGGGATTTAACTATGGCTACACCTTC. It translates to CATSDRGFNYGYTF.

CDR3 loop: CASTDNWGGTFF. CDR3 in DNA: TGTGCCAGCACCGACAACTGGGGTGGAACTTTCTTT. V is TRBV6-5 and J is TRBJ1-1; no clear D. Between the trimmed V and J ends, which lost 7 bases and 12 bases, there was a span of 18 bases. The CDR3 runs to 12 residues. CDR1 and CDR2 (germline): MNHEY, SVGAGI.

V is TRBV18 and J is TRBJ1-1, with D unresolved. Germline CDR1 KGHSH, CDR2 LQKENI. Trimming took off 0 bases at V and 2 bases at J, with 4 bases between the two ends. CDR3 length equals 13 residues. The DNA of the CDR3 is TGTGCCAGCTCACCACCCACCAACACTGAAGCTTTCTTT. Amino acid sequence: CASSPPTNTEAFF.

The gene calls are TRBV5-4 and TRBJ2-1; D gene ambiguous. The CDR3 length is 14 residues. CDR1 and CDR2 (germline): SGHNT, YYREEE (reference sequence). The germline V and J ends were trimmed by 4 bases and 7 bases, with 15 bases remaining between them. The CDR3 protein is CASSLKASRNEQFF. The CDR3 nucleotides are TGTGCCAGCAGCCTGAAAGCGAGTAGGAATGAGCAGTTCTTC.

The rearrangement links TRBV5-1 to TRBJ1-4, with TRBD1 as a possible D gene (5 bases). The CDR3 has 15 residues. CDR1 and CDR2 (germline): SGHRS, YFSETQ. The V end lost 5 bases, the J end lost 5 bases, and 16 bases lay between the germline ends. CDR3 coding DNA: TGCGCCAGCAGGACCTTTCGGGGCGAAAATGAAAAACTGTTTTTT. Its translation: CASRTFRGENEKLFF.

This rearrangement joins TRBV2 to TRBJ1-1, with D perhaps TRBD1 (5 bases). This CDR3 is 13 amino acids long. Trimming cost V 8 bases and J 1 base, with 11 bases left between them. Germline loops: CDR1 SNHLY, CDR2 FYNNEI. CDR3 residues: CASGTRENTEAFF. CDR3 bases: TGTGCCAGCGGAACCAGGGAGAACACTGAAGCTTTCTTT.

V gene TRBV5-1 combines with J gene TRBJ2-5; D remains ambiguous. Germline assignment: CDR1 SGHRS and CDR2 YFSETQ. CDR3 length: 16 residues. The V end lost 0 bases, the J end lost 2 bases, and 14 bases lay between the germline ends. The CDR3 sequence is CASSLGTTTIQETQYF. As DNA, the CDR3 is TGCGCCAGCAGCTTGGGGACGACAACTATTCAAGAGACCCAGTACTTC.

The rearrangement joins TRBV3-1 (or the pseudogene TRBV3-2) to TRBJ2-5, with 13 nucleotides matching TRBD2. Germline CDR1 is LGHDT and CDR2 is YNNKEL (reference sequence). This CDR3 is 15 amino acids long. Trimming removed 6 bases from V and 5 bases from J; junction bases left unmatched: 6. The CDR3 nucleotides read TGTGCCAGCAGAGGGCTACTAGCGGGAGGGGAGACCCAGTACTTC. It translates to CASRGLLAGGETQYF.

J is TRBJ2-7 and V is TRBV3-1 (or the pseudogene TRBV3-2); 11 positions agree with TRBD2. From germline, CDR1 is LGHDT and CDR2 YNNKEL (reference sequence). There are 15 residues in the CDR3. The ends lost 4 bases at V and 3 bases at J; junction bases unmatched: 5. Here the CDR3 reads CASSLGTSGVYEQYF. The DNA of the CDR3 is TGTGCCAGCAGCCTAGGGACTAGCGGTGTCTACGAGCAGTACTTC.

This clone was seen once. The chain employs TRBV7-2 and TRBJ2-2, with D possibly TRBD2 on 6 matching bases. Trimming removed 10 bases from V and 0 bases from J, with 12 bases in between. Germline V gene data show CDR1 as SGHTA and CDR2 as FQGNSA. The CDR3 runs to 14 residues. The chain's CDR3 is CATRGLANTGELFF. The DNA for the CDR3 is TGTGCCACCCGGGGACTTGCGAACACCGGGGAGCTGTTTTTT.

The chain couples TRBV5-5 to TRBJ2-2; D uncertain. V was pared by 0 bases and J by 3 bases, with 9 bases between. The CDR3 is 15 residues long. Germline V CDR1 and CDR2: SGHKS, YYEKEE (reference sequence). This CDR3 reads CASSLGVVDTGELFF. CDR3 nucleotides: TGTGCCAGCAGCTTGGGGGTTGTGGACACCGGGGAGCTGTTTTTT.

The rearrangement joins TRBV12-3 or TRBV12-4 to TRBJ1-1; tentative D call: TRBD1 (5 bases). This CDR3 region has 13 residues. V gave up 6 bases and J gave up 3 bases, with 11 bases separating them. CDR3 protein: CASRGDLYTEAFF. Here the CDR3 DNA reads TGTGCCAGCAGGGGGGACCTCTACACTGAAGCTTTCTTT.

The V and J genes are TRBV19 and TRBJ2-7, with 8 bases matching TRBD1. The length of the CDR3 is 15 residues. Germline V gene data show CDR1 as LNHDA and CDR2 as SQIVND (reference sequence). V trimming: 7 bases; J trimming: 3 bases; junction bases outside the gene matches: 11. For the CDR3, the DNA is TGTGCCAGTAAACCGTCAGGGGGCGTCAACTACGAGCAGTACTTC. Protein sequence: CASKPSGGVNYEQYF.

V gene TRBV25-1 combines with J gene TRBJ2-5; perhaps TRBD1 as D (6 bases). The V end was cut by 5 bases, the J end by 1 base, with 11 bases between. This CDR3 has 14 residues. CDR1 and CDR2 from the germline V gene are MGHDK and SYGVNS. CDR3: CASSIPGAQETQYF. The CDR3 bases are TGTGCCAGCAGTATTCCAGGGGCCCAAGAGACCCAGTACTTC.

This sequence joins TRBV9 and TRBJ2-5, with a possible D match to TRBD1 (7 bases). Germline values: CDR1 SGDLS, CDR2 YYNGEE. The CDR3 is 15 amino acids. Between the trimmed V and J ends, which lost 0 bases and 5 bases, there was a span of 14 bases. The CDR3 DNA reads as TGTGCCAGCAGCGTAGCAGGGGGGCCCGGGGAGACCCAGTACTTC. As protein: CASSVAGGPGETQYF.

J is TRBJ1-5 and V is TRBV28, with a possible D match to TRBD1 (5 bases). The V end lost 6 bases, the J end lost 9 bases, and 18 bases lay between the germline ends. Per the germline V gene, CDR1 is MDHEN and CDR2 is SYDVKM. The CDR3 sequence is 14 residues long. The CDR3 region has the DNA TGTGCCAGCAGCCCCGGGACCGGCCACCGGCCCCAGCATTTT. This gives the protein CASSPGTGHRPQHF.

The chain employs TRBV28 and TRBJ1-1; D call uncertain. The CDR3 has 12 amino acids. The V end lost 3 bases, the J end lost 12 bases, and 14 bases lay between the germline ends. CDR1 and CDR2 (germline): MDHEN, SYDVKM. The CDR3 DNA sequence: TGTGCCAGCAGTTTGGGTCTCTCCTCTCCTTTCTTT. Encoded protein: CASSLGLSSPFF.

The chain combines TRBV10-1 with TRBJ2-2; D uncertain. Germline values: CDR1 WNHNN, CDR2 SYGVQD (reference sequence). This CDR3 has 12 residues. Trimming pared 2 bases from V and 6 bases from J, leaving 4 bases between. CDR3 nucleotide sequence: TGCGCCAGCAGTGAGACGGCCGGGGAGCTGTTTTTT. Amino acid sequence: CASSETAGELFF.

This sequence joins TRBV19 and TRBJ1-1; 8 positions agree with TRBD1. The CDR3 extends over 15 amino acids. After removal of 9 bases from V and 0 bases from J, the junction contained 9 bases not matched to a gene. Germline CDR1 LNHDA, CDR2 SQIVND (reference sequence). The CDR3, as DNA: TGTGCCAGCGCAGGGGGCGTAGGGATGAACACTGAAGCTTTCTTT. This translates into CASAGGVGMNTEAFF. Complete variable domain (other parts from reference TRBV19 and TRBJ1-1): DGGITQSPKYLFRKEGQNVTLSCEQNLNHDAMYWYRQDPGQGLRLIYYSQIVNDFQKGDIAEGYSVSREKKESFPLTVTSAQKNPTAFYLCASAGGVGMNTEAFFGQGTRLTVV.

This clone appeared once. This chain connects TRBV20-1 to TRBJ1-2; D call uncertain. The CDR3 consists of 11 residues. Trimming cost V 6 bases and J 8 bases, with 13 bases left between them. Germline-derived CDR1 and CDR2 are DFQATT and SNEGSKA (reference sequence). CDR3 in amino acids: CSAKEVRGYTF. The CDR3 region has the DNA TGCAGTGCGAAAGAAGTGCGAGGCTACACCTTC.

This sequence joins TRBV27 and TRBJ1-1; D remains unclear. Per the germline V gene, CDR1 is MNHEY and CDR2 is SMNVEV (reference sequence). The CDR3 is made up of 12 amino acids. Trimming stripped 5 bases from V and 11 bases from J, with 15 bases between. CDR3: CASSHPGAGAFF. Here the CDR3 DNA reads TGTGCCAGCAGTCACCCGGGCGCCGGGGCTTTCTTT.

The rearrangement joins TRBV5-6 to TRBJ2-1; 8 nucleotides agree with TRBD2. V shed 0 bases, J shed 7 bases, and the junction held 9 bases outside the gene matches. CDR1 is SGHDT and CDR2 is YYEEEE in the germline V gene. This CDR3 spans 16 amino acids. The DNA for the CDR3 is TGTGCCAGCAGCTTGGCTCTCGGGAGGGCCGGGAATGAGCAGTTCTTC. This codes for CASSLALGRAGNEQFF.

The chain combines TRBV7-2 with TRBJ1-2, with D unclear. V lost 0 bases, J lost 2 bases, and 10 bases lay in between. CDR1 is SGHTA, CDR2 FQGNSA, per germline. The CDR3 runs to 15 residues. Written as DNA, the CDR3 is TGTGCCAGCAGCTTAGCCGGTCCTAGCAACTATGGCTACACCTTC. This translates into CASSLAGPSNYGYTF.

J is TRBJ2-5 and V is TRBV5-5; 15 nucleotides match TRBD2. The length of the CDR3 is 18 residues. The germline gives CDR1 SGHKS, CDR2 YYEKEE (reference sequence). J was trimmed by 4 bases and V by 3 bases; bases with no gene match: 10. The DNA for the CDR3 is TGTGCCAGCAGCTCTTATAGGACTAGCGGGAGGGTAGGAGAGACCCAGTACTTC. Its translation: CASSSYRTSGRVGETQYF.

This chain uses TRBV12-5 with TRBJ2-3; D not certain. Per the germline V gene, CDR1 is LGHNT and CDR2 is FRNRAP. The CDR3 consists of 15 residues. The germline V and J ends were trimmed by 0 bases and 3 bases, with 10 bases remaining between them. The CDR3 bases are TGTGCTAGTGGTTTGGTACGGAGTGGAACAGATACGCAGTATTTT. This gives the protein CASGLVRSGTDTQYF.

V gene TRBV27 combines with J gene TRBJ2-5; D might be TRBD1 (5 bases). Trimming shortened V by 11 bases and J by 1 base, and 17 bases separated the two germline ends. The length of the CDR3 is 14 residues. Germline values: CDR1 MNHEY, CDR2 SMNVEV (reference sequence). The CDR3 loop is CAGYSQELQETQYF. DNA for the CDR3: TGTGCCGGCTATTCACAGGAGCTCCAAGAGACCCAGTACTTC.

The chain joins TRBV4-1 to TRBJ2-7; TRBD1 might be the D (5 bases). The CDR3 has 18 residues. Germline CDR1 is MGHRA and CDR2 is YSYEKL. Trimming removed 0 bases at V and 3 bases at J, with 21 bases between. This CDR3 reads CASSQDRSRGLRNYEQYF. In DNA, the CDR3 is TGCGCCAGCAGCCAAGATAGATCTAGGGGTTTAAGGAACTACGAGCAGTACTTC.

The chain recombines TRBV27 with TRBJ1-6; 8 bases are a match to TRBD1. The germline gives CDR1 MNHEY, CDR2 SMNVEV (reference sequence). Trimming removed 2 bases from V and 5 bases from J; junction bases left unmatched: 5. There are 16 residues in the CDR3. The CDR3 region has the DNA TGTGCCAGCAGTTTAGTAGGGACAGGAGATAATTCACCCCTCCACTTT. Its protein is CASSLVGTGDNSPLHF.

This clone has a single count. V usage is TRBV7-2 and J usage is TRBJ2-3; 13 bases match TRBD2. CDR3 length equals 18 residues. Germline CDR1 and CDR2: SGHTA and FQGNSA. V lost 3 bases, J lost 1 base, and 7 bases stayed unmatched. CDR3 sequence reads: CASSFTSGGAGRTDTQYF. In DNA form, the CDR3 reads TGTGCCAGCAGCTTTACTAGCGGGGGGGCCGGTCGCACAGATACGCAGTATTTT.

The chain uses TRBV11-3 and TRBJ2-3, with D possibly matching TRBD1 (6 bases). The V end was cut by 2 bases, the J end by 1 base, with 13 bases between. CDR3 length: 16 amino acids. From germline, CDR1 is SGHNT and CDR2 YENEEA. CDR3 nucleotide sequence: TGTGCCAGCAGCTTAATAGGGGGATCCCGCACAGATACGCAGTATTTT. The encoded protein is CASSLIGGSRTDTQYF.